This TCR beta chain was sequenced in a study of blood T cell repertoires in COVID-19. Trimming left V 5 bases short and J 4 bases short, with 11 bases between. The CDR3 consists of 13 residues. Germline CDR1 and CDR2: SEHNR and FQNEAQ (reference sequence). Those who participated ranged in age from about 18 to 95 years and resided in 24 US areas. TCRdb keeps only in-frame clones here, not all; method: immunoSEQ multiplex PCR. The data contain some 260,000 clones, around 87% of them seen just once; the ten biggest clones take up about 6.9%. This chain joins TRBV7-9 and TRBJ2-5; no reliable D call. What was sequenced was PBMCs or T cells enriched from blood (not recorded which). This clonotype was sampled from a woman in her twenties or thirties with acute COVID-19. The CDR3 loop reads CASSLHTGETQYF. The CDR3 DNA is TGTGCCAGCAGCCTCCATACGGGAGAGACCCAGTACTTC.